The sequence of this T cell receptor beta chain was determined in a study of glioma-infiltrating T cells after dendritic cell vaccination. Study in general: Treatment, given 2003 to 2012, was autologous tumor lysate-pulsed dendritic cell vaccination.

Overall study findings and caveats: Only a small number of patients had complete blood and tumor samples.

Germline CDR1 reads SNHLY; CDR2 reads FYNNEI. With 6 bases clipped from V and 2 bases from J, the junction kept 7 bases outside the gene matches. The length of the CDR3 is 15 residues. With respect to this clone: Its antigen remains unknown.

The repertoire was sequenced with immunoSEQ multiplex PCR; TCRdb's copy has only in-frame clones and lacks some. Seen here are roughly 90,000 clones, 80% to 90% observed once, and the top ten hold approximately 15%. This clonotype originated in a human donor with glioblastoma. Sequencing was performed on blood, taken before dendritic cell vaccination. This rearrangement joins TRBV2 to TRBJ2-1; 7 nucleotides agree with TRBD2. CDR3 residues: CASRVTSVPYNEQFF. In nucleotides, the CDR3 is TGTGCCAGCAGAGTTACTAGCGTCCCCTACAATGAGCAGTTCTTC.